A single sample gave rise to the 15 T cell receptor beta chains below, sequenced in a study of a mutant IDH1 vaccine in newly diagnosed glioma. The time point denotes: baseline, week 1 (first vaccination visit). Treatment: pre-vaccination baseline after standard-of-care therapy. The protocol was immunoSEQ multiplex PCR, while the TCRdb copy is restricted to in-frame clones and leaves out a portion. The sample records just under 95,000 clones, 83% being singletons. Sample: PBMCs, taken from a glioma patient treated with radiotherapy, temozolomide or both. The source of these receptors is a woman aged 50 to 60 with glioma.

Regarding this clone: At one end, the junction sequence differs from germline, possibly due to a read error. J is TRBJ2-1 and V is TRBV7-8; TRBD1 matches 7 bases. This CDR3 has 15 residues. Germline V gene data show CDR1 as SGHVS and CDR2 as FQNEAQ. The DNA for the CDR3 is TGTGCCAGCAGCTCTCACGGGACAGCCTATAATGAGCAGTTCTTC. Amino acids: CASSSHGTAYNEQFF.

The chain couples TRBV7-9 to TRBJ2-2; D unresolved. The CDR3 is 13 residues long. Deletions cut 7 bases from V and 2 bases from J, with 8 bases between. Per the germline V gene, CDR1 is SEHNR and CDR2 is FQNEAQ (reference sequence). CDR3 nucleotides: TGTGCCAGCACCTGGAGCAACACCGGGGAGCTGTTTTTT. This sequence encodes CASTWSNTGELFF.

The chain links TRBV5-1 to TRBJ2-7; tentative D call: TRBD1 (8 bases). Trimming left V 3 bases short and J 6 bases short, with 16 bases between. CDR3 length equals 14 residues. Germline CDR1 is SGHRS and CDR2 is YFSETQ. The CDR3 is CASSYTGGDGEQYF. CDR3 bases: TGCGCCAGCAGCTATACAGGGGGGGACGGCGAGCAGTACTTC.

The gene calls are TRBV9 and TRBJ2-2, with D possibly TRBD2 on 6 matching bases. Germline V CDR1 and CDR2: SGDLS, YYNGEE. Trimming left V 3 bases short and J 3 bases short, with 18 bases between. CDR3 size: 17 residues. DNA for the CDR3: TGTGCCAGCAGCGCCGACCCACCAGGACTATACACCGGGGAGCTGTTTTTT. Its protein product is CASSADPPGLYTGELFF.

This chain's CDR3 is CASSLLWSTGDQPQHF. The CDR3 DNA is TGTGCCAGCAGCTTATTATGGTCGACAGGGGATCAGCCCCAGCATTTT. V and J are TRBV7-2 and TRBJ1-5; 8 bases map to TRBD1. Germline CDR1 SGHTA, CDR2 FQGNSA. V lost 2 bases, J lost 5 bases, and 8 bases stayed unmatched. This CDR3 region has 16 residues.

This clone was seen a handful of times. The chain joins TRBV27 to TRBJ1-1; 8 nucleotides align to TRBD1. The V and J ends lost 5 bases and 6 bases, in that order; junction bases with no gene match: 8. Germline CDR1 MNHEY, CDR2 SMNVEV (reference sequence). This CDR3 contains 14 residues. This CDR3 reads CASSARTGSPEAFF. CDR3 sequence (DNA): TGTGCCAGCAGTGCCCGGACAGGGAGCCCTGAAGCTTTCTTT.

J is TRBJ2-5 and V is TRBV20-1; D is ambiguous. This CDR3 spans 11 amino acids. With 4 bases removed from V and 5 bases from J, the gap between germline ends came to 8 bases. The germline gives CDR1 DFQATT, CDR2 SNEGSKA (reference sequence). Written as DNA, the CDR3 is TGCAGTGCTACCTTCGGCGAGACCCAGTACTTC. Its translation is CSATFGETQYF.

The gene calls are TRBV5-4 and TRBJ2-1, with 9 positions matching TRBD2. The CDR3 totals 16 residues. The germline CDR1 and CDR2 sequences are SGHNT and YYREEE (reference sequence). V lost 0 bases, J lost 9 bases, and 10 bases stayed unmatched. The CDR3: CASSLDFSGGEGEQFF. DNA for the CDR3: TGTGCCAGCAGCTTGGATTTTAGCGGGGGAGAAGGTGAGCAGTTCTTC.

This clone was recorded once. The CDR3 region is CASSLAITVRAGANEKLFF. CDR3 DNA sequence: TGTGCCAGCAGCTTAGCAATAACGGTTAGAGCAGGGGCTAATGAAAAACTGTTTTTT. The J gene is TRBJ1-4, the V gene TRBV7-2, with D possibly matching TRBD1 (6 bases). Deletions cut 0 bases from V and 3 bases from J, with 20 bases between. CDR1 SGHTA and CDR2 FQGNSA come from the germline V gene. The CDR3 loop spans 19 amino acids.

The CDR3 region is CSAGETGLNEKLFF. The CDR3 nucleotides are TGCAGCGCCGGAGAGACAGGGCTAAATGAAAAACTGTTTTTT. The J gene is TRBJ1-4, the V gene TRBV29-1; TRBD1 matches at 7 bases. The germline V gene encodes CDR1 SQVTM and CDR2 ANQGSEA. The CDR3 loop spans 14 amino acids. Germline trimming cut 7 bases from V and 5 bases from J; bases unmatched to any gene: 10.

The chain has TRBV5-1 and TRBJ1-2; D is undetermined. Germline loops: CDR1 SGHRS, CDR2 YFSETQ. V lost 0 bases and J 4 bases, leaving 13 bases between the germline ends. The CDR3 spans 15 residues. CDR3 in amino acids: CASSLDRGGGYGYTF. In DNA, the CDR3 is TGCGCCAGCAGCTTGGACCGGGGAGGCGGCTATGGCTACACCTTC. Full variable domain (remainder filled in from reference TRBV5-1 and TRBJ1-2): KAGVTQTPRYLIKTRGQQVTLSCSPISGHRSVSWYQQTPGQGLQFLFEYFSETQRNKGNFPGRFSGRQFSNSRSEMNVSTLELGDSALYLCASSLDRGGGYGYTFGSGTRLTVV.

The chain combines TRBV7-2 with TRBJ1-5; possible D gene TRBD1, 5 bases. Germline CDR1 is SGHTA and CDR2 is FQGNSA. The CDR3 is made up of 17 amino acids. V shed 5 bases and J shed 4 bases, with 21 bases lying between them. The DNA for the CDR3 is TGTGCCAGCAGCCCCAGGGACGGCTCTCGACTAAATCAGCCCCAGCATTTT. It encodes CASSPRDGSRLNQPQHF.

The chain employs TRBV5-5 and TRBJ1-3; D ambiguous. Trimming took off 3 bases at V and 2 bases at J, with 15 bases between the two ends. The CDR3 spans 16 residues. Germline V gene sequence: CDR1 SGHKS, CDR2 YYEKEE (reference sequence). This chain's CDR3 is CASSSSSRGPGNTIYF. The CDR3 nucleotides are TGTGCCAGCAGCTCAAGTTCACGTGGGCCTGGAAACACCATATATTTT.

This rearrangement joins TRBV1 to TRBJ1-3; the D call in the table, TRBD1, was not verified against the DNA. TRBV1 is reported as a pseudogene. The CDR3 runs 16 residues. This CDR3 reads CTSSQEAGVRGNTIYF. The CDR3 nucleotides are TGCACCAGCAGCCAAGAGGCAGGGGTGCGCGGAAACACCATATATTTT.

The gene calls are TRBV7-6 and TRBJ2-5; tentatively, D is TRBD2 (6 bases). V gave up 5 bases and J gave up 4 bases, with 11 bases separating them. CDR1 is SGHVS, CDR2 FNYEAQ, per germline. The CDR3 spans 13 residues. The chain's CDR3 is CASSAGTLETQYF. In nucleotides, the CDR3 is TGTGCCAGCAGCGCGGGGACGTTAGAGACCCAGTACTTC.